This is a list of T cell receptor beta chains from one sample in a study of human T cells and chemical hapten exposure. In TCRdb, the RACE reads were re-called with MiXCR into one record per CDR3 protein. The table records 50,000 or so distinct CDR3 sequences, 9.9% of them present only once. The sequences come from whole blood, collected in connection with sensitization to the hapten diphenylcyclopropenone (DPC). All receptors come from a woman aged 40 to 50 with alopecia areata. Some clones in this sample may be carry-over from other donors' samples. Both conserved end residues are part of each CDR3. D genes are given only for firm matches. The size entry is marked missing in some rows and otherwise reads once, few, many or a size class.

j_gene: TRBJ2-7; v_gene: TRBV29-1; abundance: many; d_gene: NA; CDR3nt: TGCAGCGTTCGACTGACAGAGAGCTACGAGCAGTACTTC; CDR3aa: CSVRLTESYEQYF
j_gene: TRBJ2-4; v_gene: TRBV5-6; abundance: NA; d_gene: TRBD1; CDR3nt: TGTGCCAGCAGTAGACACACAGGGGACCTAGCCAAAAACATTCAGTACTTC; CDR3aa: CASSRHTGDLAKNIQYF
j_gene: TRBJ1-4; v_gene: TRBV7-8; abundance: few; d_gene: NA; CDR3nt: TGTGCCAGCAGCTTAGCTCAGGGGTCTAATGAAAAACTGTTTTTT; CDR3aa: CASSLAQGSNEKLFF
j_gene: TRBJ1-5; v_gene: TRBV4-2; abundance: NA; d_gene: NA; CDR3nt: TGTGCCAGCAGCCAAGAGAGAGGGGTCCAGCCCCAGCATTTT; CDR3aa: CASSQERGVQPQHF
j_gene: TRBJ2-3; v_gene: TRBV7-8; abundance: many; d_gene: TRBD2; CDR3nt: TGTGCCAGCAGCTTAGGTGGCGGGGGGGCAGATACGCAGTATTTT; CDR3aa: CASSLGGGGADTQYF
j_gene: TRBJ2-3; v_gene: TRBV5-5; abundance: NA; d_gene: NA; CDR3nt: TGTGCCAGCAGCATGACAGATACGCAGTATTTT; CDR3aa: CASSMTDTQYF
j_gene: TRBJ2-7; v_gene: TRBV7-2; abundance: few; d_gene: TRBD1; CDR3nt: TGTGCCAGCAAACTGCAGGCAGGGGGTGAGGAGCAGTACTTC; CDR3aa: CASKLQAGGEEQYF
j_gene: TRBJ1-1; v_gene: TRBV5-6; abundance: NA; d_gene: NA; CDR3nt: TGTGCCAGCAGCTTGGTTTGGCAGGCGAACACTGAAGCTTTCTTT; CDR3aa: CASSLVWQANTEAFF
j_gene: TRBJ1-5; v_gene: TRBV7-6; abundance: many; d_gene: NA; CDR3nt: TGTGCCAGCAGCTTTTCGTCAGGGGCAGGTCAGCCCCAGCATTTT; CDR3aa: CASSFSSGAGQPQHF
j_gene: TRBJ1-5; v_gene: TRBV28; abundance: NA; d_gene: NA; CDR3nt: TGTGCCAGCAGTTCATCGATCGGACTAAGAGATCAGCCCCAGCATTTT; CDR3aa: CASSSSIGLRDQPQHF
j_gene: TRBJ1-6; v_gene: TRBV7-9; abundance: many; d_gene: TRBD1; CDR3nt: TGTGCCAGCAGTTACACAGGGGGACCTAATTCACCCCTCCACTTT; CDR3aa: CASSYTGGPNSPLHF
j_gene: TRBJ2-7; v_gene: TRBV6-6; abundance: NA; d_gene: TRBD2; CDR3nt: TGTGCCAGCAGTTACTATAGCGGGGGGGCCTACGAGCAGTACTTC; CDR3aa: CASSYYSGGAYEQYF
j_gene: TRBJ2-7; v_gene: TRBV7-2; abundance: few; d_gene: TRBD2; CDR3nt: TGTGCCAGCAGCTTAGCTAGCGGGGGTAACCCCTACGAGCAGTACTTC; CDR3aa: CASSLASGGNPYEQYF
j_gene: TRBJ1-1; v_gene: TRBV14; abundance: NA; d_gene: TRBD1; CDR3nt: TGTGCCAGCAGCCAAGTACAGGGGGCCAGCCCTTCGAACACTGAAGCTTTCTTT; CDR3aa: CASSQVQGASPSNTEAFF
j_gene: TRBJ2-3; v_gene: TRBV29-1; abundance: many; d_gene: TRBD2; CDR3nt: TGCAGCGTTGTGGCGGGGGGCACAGATACGCAGTATTTT; CDR3aa: CSVVAGGTDTQYF
j_gene: TRBJ1-5; v_gene: TRBV5-6; abundance: NA; d_gene: NA; CDR3nt: TGTGCCAGCAGCGCGGACGATCAGCCCCAGCATTTT; CDR3aa: CASSADDQPQHF
j_gene: TRBJ2-1; v_gene: TRBV20-1; abundance: many; d_gene: NA; CDR3nt: TGCAGTGCCATAAGGGACCTCCGCGGCAGCATCAATGAGCAGTTCTTC; CDR3aa: CSAIRDLRGSINEQFF
j_gene: TRBJ2-3; v_gene: TRBV20-1; abundance: few; d_gene: NA; CDR3nt: TGCAGTGCTTGGGGAGGTGGCACAGATACGCAGTATTTT; CDR3aa: CSAWGGGTDTQYF
j_gene: TRBJ2-5; v_gene: TRBV18; abundance: NA; d_gene: NA; CDR3nt: TGTGCCAGCTCACCTTCAGTTTTCGAGACCCAGTACTTC; CDR3aa: CASSPSVFETQYF
j_gene: TRBJ2-3; v_gene: TRBV30; abundance: many; d_gene: NA; CDR3nt: TGTGCCTGGGATCCTGCGGGCTCCCACGATACGCAGTATTTT; CDR3aa: CAWDPAGSHDTQYF
j_gene: TRBJ1-1; v_gene: TRBV29-1; abundance: NA; d_gene: NA; CDR3nt: TGCAGCGCCGTCACGGGGAGAACTGAAGCTTTCTTT; CDR3aa: CSAVTGRTEAFF
j_gene: TRBJ2-2; v_gene: TRBV3-1; abundance: many; d_gene: TRBD1; CDR3nt: TGTGCCAGCAGCCAAGATCGCATTTCCGGGACAGCGATAAACACCGGGGAGCTGTTTTTT; CDR3aa: CASSQDRISGTAINTGELFF
j_gene: TRBJ1-1; v_gene: TRBV12-3/TRBV12-4; abundance: medium-sized; d_gene: TRBD1; CDR3nt: TGTGCCAGCAGGCCGGGACAGAAGAACACTGAAGCTTTCTTT; CDR3aa: CASRPGQKNTEAFF
j_gene: TRBJ2-7; v_gene: TRBV4-2; abundance: few; d_gene: NA; CDR3nt: TGTGCCAGCAGCCAAGACCCGGTAGCTACCCCCTCCTACGAGCAGTACTTC; CDR3aa: CASSQDPVATPSYEQYF
j_gene: TRBJ1-1; v_gene: TRBV28; abundance: NA; d_gene: NA; CDR3nt: TGTGCCAGCAGTCCCTCGGTTCGCACTGAAGCTTTCTTT; CDR3aa: CASSPSVRTEAFF
j_gene: TRBJ2-1; v_gene: TRBV9; abundance: NA; d_gene: TRBD1; CDR3nt: TGTGCCAGCAGCTCCCAGACAGGGCTGGTGTTGAATGAGCAGTTCTTC; CDR3aa: CASSSQTGLVLNEQFF
j_gene: TRBJ2-5; v_gene: TRBV20-1; abundance: few; d_gene: NA; CDR3nt: TGCAGTGCTAGAGACTGGGCTGTATGGGAAGAGACCCAGTACTTC; CDR3aa: CSARDWAVWEETQYF
j_gene: TRBJ2-7; v_gene: TRBV18; abundance: few; d_gene: TRBD1; CDR3nt: TGTGCCAGCTCACCATCAGGGGGCGCGTACGAGCAGTACTTC; CDR3aa: CASSPSGGAYEQYF
j_gene: TRBJ1-2; v_gene: TRBV10-3; abundance: NA; d_gene: NA; CDR3nt: TGTGCCATCAGTGAGTCTTCCAGAAACTATGGCTACACCTTC; CDR3aa: CAISESSRNYGYTF
j_gene: TRBJ2-3; v_gene: TRBV29-1; abundance: few; d_gene: NA; CDR3nt: TGCAGCGTTGAAGACCCATACCGTGACACAGATACGCAGTATTTT; CDR3aa: CSVEDPYRDTDTQYF
j_gene: TRBJ2-6; v_gene: TRBV14; abundance: many; d_gene: TRBD1; CDR3nt: TGTGCCAGCAGCCATAATAAGCGGACAGGGATCTCTGGGGCCAACGTCCTGACTTTC; CDR3aa: CASSHNKRTGISGANVLTF
j_gene: TRBJ1-1; v_gene: TRBV5-1; abundance: few; d_gene: NA; CDR3nt: TGCGCCAGCAGCTTGTCAGGTGTGAACACTGAAGCTTTCTTT; CDR3aa: CASSLSGVNTEAFF
j_gene: TRBJ2-5; v_gene: TRBV3-1; abundance: few; d_gene: NA; CDR3nt: TGTGCCAGCAGCCAAACGACACGGGCCGGGGGCGCCCAGTACTTC; CDR3aa: CASSQTTRAGGAQYF
j_gene: TRBJ2-7; v_gene: TRBV6-5; abundance: few; d_gene: NA; CDR3nt: TGTGCCAGCAGTTCCATCCGTCTAGCTCCCGAGCAGTACTTC; CDR3aa: CASSSIRLAPEQYF
j_gene: TRBJ2-1; v_gene: TRBV6-4; abundance: few; d_gene: TRBD2; CDR3nt: TGTGCCAGCAGCACCCTTAGCGGGGGGGCCAATGAGCAGTTCTTC; CDR3aa: CASSTLSGGANEQFF
j_gene: TRBJ1-2; v_gene: TRBV4-3; abundance: few; d_gene: NA; CDR3nt: TGCGCCAGCAGCGAGGACTGGAGTAACTATGGCTACACCTTC; CDR3aa: CASSEDWSNYGYTF
j_gene: TRBJ1-2; v_gene: TRBV12-3/TRBV12-4; abundance: many; d_gene: NA; CDR3nt: TGTGCCAGCAGTTTAGGGGGCACGACCTATGGCTACACCTTC; CDR3aa: CASSLGGTTYGYTF
j_gene: TRBJ1-5; v_gene: TRBV18; abundance: NA; d_gene: NA; CDR3nt: TGTGCCAGCTCAGTACAGGGAGGACGGCAGCCCCAGCATTTT; CDR3aa: CASSVQGGRQPQHF